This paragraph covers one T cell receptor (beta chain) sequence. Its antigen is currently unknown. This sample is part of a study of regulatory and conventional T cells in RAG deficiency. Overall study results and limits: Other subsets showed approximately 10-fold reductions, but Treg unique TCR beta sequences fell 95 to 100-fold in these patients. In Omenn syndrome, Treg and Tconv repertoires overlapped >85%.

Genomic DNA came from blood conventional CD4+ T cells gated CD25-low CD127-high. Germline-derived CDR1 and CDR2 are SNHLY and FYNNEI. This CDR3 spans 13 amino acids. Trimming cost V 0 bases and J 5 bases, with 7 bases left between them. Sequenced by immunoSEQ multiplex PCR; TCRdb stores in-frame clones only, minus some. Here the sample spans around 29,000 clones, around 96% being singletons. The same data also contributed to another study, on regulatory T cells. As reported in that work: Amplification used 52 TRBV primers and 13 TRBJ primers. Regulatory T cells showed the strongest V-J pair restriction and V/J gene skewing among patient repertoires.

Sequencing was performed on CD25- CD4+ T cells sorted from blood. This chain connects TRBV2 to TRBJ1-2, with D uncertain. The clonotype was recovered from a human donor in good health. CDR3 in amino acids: CASSEARNYGYTF. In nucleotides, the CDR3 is TGTGCCAGCAGTGAAGCGAGGAATTATGGCTACACCTTC. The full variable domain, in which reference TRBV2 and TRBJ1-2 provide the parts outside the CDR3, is EPEVTQTPSHQVTQMGQEVILRCVPISNHLYFYWYRQILGQKVEFLVSFYNNEISEKSEIFDDQFSVERPDGSNFTLKIRSTKLEDSAMYFCASSEARNYGYTFGSGTRLTVV.